Presented here are 21 T cell receptor beta chains from one specimen sequenced in a study of identical twins. In TCRdb, the 5' RACE reads were re-called with MiXCR into one record per CDR3 protein. The table has 1.5 million to 2 million distinct CDR3 sequences, around 33% seen once. The sequenced sample was cord blood. The receptors here all came from a newborn girl in good health.

Only a few counts were recorded for this clonotype. The chain carries TRBV5-1 and TRBJ2-1, with 9 bases matching TRBD1. The J call may be wrong; the DNA end is better matched by TRBJ2-7. CDR3 size: 16 residues. Germline V gene data show CDR1 as SGHRS and CDR2 as YFSETQ. In nucleotides, the CDR3 is TGCGCCAGCAGCTTGGCCCCGGGACAGGGCTACAATGAGCAGTACTTC. The encoded protein is CASSLAPGQGYNEQYF.

V gene TRBV2 combines with J gene TRBJ2-5; 11 nucleotides align to TRBD2. J lost 2 bases, V lost 7 bases, and 6 bases had no gene match. Germline assignment: CDR1 SNHLY and CDR2 FYNNEI. The CDR3 is 15 amino acids. The CDR3 loop is CASTSGTSGQETQYF. The CDR3 nucleotides read TGTGCCAGCACATCAGGGACTAGCGGACAAGAGACCCAGTACTTC.

The chain combines TRBV7-9 with TRBJ1-6; 7 positions match TRBD1. The CDR3 totals 14 residues. With V trimmed by 7 bases and J by 8 bases, 8 bases remained unmatched. Germline V CDR1 and CDR2: SEHNR, FQNEAQ (reference sequence). CDR3: CASTYGTVDSPLHF. CDR3 bases: TGTGCCAGCACCTACGGGACAGTCGATTCACCCCTCCACTTT.

The CDR3 is CASSEFGPGNYGYTF. The CDR3 DNA reads as TGTGCCAGCAGTGAATTCGGCCCGGGTAACTATGGCTACACCTTC. This chain links TRBV25-1 with TRBJ1-2; D is unclear. Germline CDR1 reads MGHDK; CDR2 reads SYGVNS. This CDR3 has 15 amino acids. V lost 1 base, J lost 1 base, and 10 bases lay in between.

This clonotype was detected many times. The chain combines TRBV12-3 or TRBV12-4 with TRBJ2-1; D not certain. The germline V and J ends were trimmed by 6 bases and 7 bases, with 10 bases remaining between them. The CDR3 has 12 residues. The CDR3, as DNA: TGTGCCAGCAGCCCTAGGGTGAATGAGCAGTTCTTC. It encodes CASSPRVNEQFF.

The chain uses TRBV27 and TRBJ2-3, with a possible D match to TRBD2 (5 bases). The CDR3 covers 15 residues. V dropped 2 bases and J dropped 6 bases, with 15 bases sitting between them. Germline lookup yields CDR1 MNHEY and CDR2 SMNVEV (reference sequence). The CDR3 is CASSLGQRVWDTQYF. The CDR3 region has the DNA TGTGCCAGCAGTTTAGGGCAGAGGGTATGGGATACGCAGTATTTT.

This chain joins TRBV3-1 and TRBJ2-1; D is ambiguous. The V and J ends lost 2 bases and 12 bases respectively, with 14 bases between them. Germline CDR1 and CDR2: LGHDT and YNNKEL (reference sequence). CDR3 length: 13 amino acids. The CDR3 nucleotides read TGTGCCAGCAGCCAATCCCAATCCCTCGGGCAGTTCTTC. Translated, it gives CASSQSQSLGQFF.

This clonotype occurred a few times. This rearrangement joins TRBV28 to TRBJ2-3, with D possibly called TRBD1 or TRBD2 (6 bases each). Germline CDR1 and CDR2: MDHEN and SYDVKM. V lost 6 bases and J 1 base, leaving 29 bases between the germline ends. CDR3 size: 20 residues. CDR3 amino acids: CASSLSLGGTTKKGTDTQYF. The CDR3 bases are TGTGCCAGCAGCCTCTCCCTTGGCGGGACAACCAAGAAAGGCACAGATACGCAGTATTTT.

The V call is TRBV20-1, the J call TRBJ2-5; D unresolved. The DNA matches TRBJ2-7 better at its end, which makes the J call doubtful. The length of the CDR3 is 11 residues. In germline, CDR1 is DFQATT, CDR2 SNEGSKA (reference sequence). The CDR3 reads CSAYDHYEQYF. As DNA, the CDR3 is TGCAGTGCTTACGACCACTACGAGCAGTACTTC.

The rearrangement joins TRBV7-2 to TRBJ1-2; 9 bases line up with TRBD1. This CDR3 is 15 amino acids long. J was trimmed by 8 bases and V by 1 base; bases with no gene match: 8. Per the germline V gene, CDR1 is SGHTA and CDR2 is FQGNSA. The CDR3 region has the DNA TGTGCCAGCAGCTTAGGTTTAGGACAGGGGTACGGCTACACCTTC. This codes for CASSLGLGQGYGYTF. Combining the CDR3 with reference TRBV7-2 and TRBJ1-2 gives the whole variable domain GAGVSQSPSNKVTEKGKDVELRCDPISGHTALYWYRQSLGQGLEFLIYFQGNSAPDKSGLPSDRFSAERTGGSVSTLTIQRTQQEDSAVYLCASSLGLGQGYGYTFGSGTRLTVV.

This clonotype appeared once. A much larger clonotype is one base distant, so this may be a read error. The chain employs TRBV3-1 and TRBJ2-7; the match to TRBD1 covers 8 bases. CDR3 length equals 15 residues. Germline assignment: CDR1 LGHDT and CDR2 YNNKEL (reference sequence). The CDR3 DNA sequence: TGTGCCGGCAGCCGATCCGGGACAGGCTCCTACGAGCAGTACTTC. Translating gives CAGSRSGTGSYEQYF.

This clonotype was counted only a few times. The chain has TRBV20-1 and TRBJ2-7; 9 bases fit TRBD2. The V gene's germline CDR1 is DFQATT and CDR2 SNEGSKA (reference sequence). The CDR3 spans 14 residues. V shed 3 bases, J shed 5 bases, and the junction held 8 bases outside the gene matches. In DNA, the CDR3 is TGCAGTGCTAGCCTCCGAGCGGGGGGCCACGAGCAGTACTTC. Protein: CSASLRAGGHEQYF.

The V call is TRBV5-1, the J call TRBJ2-7, with 10 bases lining up with TRBD2. The J call may be in error: the DNA end matches TRBJ2-5 better. CDR3 length equals 15 residues. The germline gives CDR1 SGHRS, CDR2 YFSETQ. The CDR3 is CASSFSGRPQETQYF. The CDR3 region has the DNA TGCGCCAGCAGCTTTAGCGGGAGGCCCCAAGAGACCCAGTACTTC.

The chain is built from TRBV7-6 and TRBJ1-2, with D possibly being TRBD1 (5 bases). Germline loops: CDR1 SGHVS, CDR2 FNYEAQ. Trimming shortened V by 1 base and J by 0 bases, and 18 bases separated the two germline ends. CDR3 size: 18 residues. The CDR3 DNA sequence: TGTGCCAGCAGCTTAGGATTTACGGGACTGAGGACTAACTATGGCTACACCTTC. It yields the protein CASSLGFTGLRTNYGYTF.

This clonotype has only a few counts. The rearrangement joins TRBV23-1 to TRBJ2-3; TRBD2 aligns across 14 bases. TRBV23-1 is noted as an ORF with a role that remains uncertain. The CDR3 length is 19 residues. After removal of 4 bases from V and 0 bases from J, the junction contained 9 bases not matched to a gene. The CDR3: CASSLPGTSGSRSTDTQYF. For the CDR3, the DNA is TGCGCCAGCAGTCTACCCGGGACTAGCGGGAGTCGAAGCACAGATACGCAGTATTTT.

In this sample, this clonotype turned up many times. This chain links TRBV7-2 with TRBJ2-1, with D possibly being TRBD1 (7 bases). The germline V gene has CDR1 SGHTA and CDR2 FQGNSA. The CDR3 is made up of 15 amino acids. The V gene lost 3 bases and the J gene lost 7 bases, with 16 bases spanning the gap. The DNA of the CDR3 is TGTGCCAGCAGCTTTTTACGGGCAGGGGGGAATGAGCAGTTCTTC. Amino acids: CASSFLRAGGNEQFF.

This CDR3 reads CASSPLGTGNFYEQYF. The CDR3 bases are TGTGCCAGCAGTCCACTCGGGACAGGCAATTTTTACGAGCAGTACTTC. The chain is built from TRBV27 and TRBJ2-7; 8 bases fit TRBD1. V lost 5 bases and J lost 4; bases outside the gene matches: 13. Germline CDR1 MNHEY, CDR2 SMNVEV (reference sequence). The CDR3 totals 16 residues.

This chain uses TRBV7-9 with TRBJ2-7; no clear D gene. The CDR3 length is 12 residues. Trimming shortened V by 5 bases and J by 9 bases, and 14 bases separated the two germline ends. Germline V gene sequence: CDR1 SEHNR, CDR2 FQNEAQ (reference sequence). The CDR3 is CASSPRRGGQYF. CDR3 nucleotide sequence: TGTGCCAGCAGCCCCCGCCGCGGCGGGCAGTACTTC.

This clonotype occurred many times. The genes are TRBV7-2 and TRBJ1-2; 9 bases fit TRBD1. With 0 bases clipped from V and 5 bases from J, the junction kept 1 base outside the gene matches. The CDR3 covers 14 residues. Germline assignment: CDR1 SGHTA and CDR2 FQGNSA. The CDR3 DNA sequence: TGTGCCAGCAGCTTAGCGGGACAGGGTTATGGCTACACCTTC. Protein sequence: CASSLAGQGYGYTF. The full variable domain, its missing parts supplied by reference TRBV7-2 and TRBJ1-2, is GAGVSQSPSNKVTEKGKDVELRCDPISGHTALYWYRQSLGQGLEFLIYFQGNSAPDKSGLPSDRFSAERTGGSVSTLTIQRTQQEDSAVYLCASSLAGQGYGYTFGSGTRLTVV.

The V gene is TRBV5-4, the J gene TRBJ2-1; 9 positions match TRBD2. The V and J ends lost 4 bases and 6 bases, in that order; junction bases with no gene match: 11. This CDR3 region has 16 residues. CDR1 and CDR2 from the germline V gene are SGHNT and YYREEE (reference sequence). CDR3 nucleotide sequence: TGTGCCAGCAGCCCTGGGACTAGCCCAAAGAGCAATGAGCAGTTCTTC. This sequence encodes CASSPGTSPKSNEQFF.

The chain uses TRBV19 and TRBJ2-3; D is uncertain. Looked up from germline, CDR1 is LNHDA and CDR2 is SQIVND (reference sequence). V was pared by 8 bases and J by 5 bases, with 23 bases between. This CDR3 spans 16 amino acids. The DNA of the CDR3 is TGTGCCAGTGCCCATTTGGCAGCCAGAAAGGAAGATACGCAGTATTTT. Amino acids: CASAHLAARKEDTQYF. Complete variable domain (other parts from reference TRBV19 and TRBJ2-3): DGGITQSPKYLFRKEGQNVTLSCEQNLNHDAMYWYRQDPGQGLRLIYYSQIVNDFQKGDIAEGYSVSREKKESFPLTVTSAQKNPTAFYLCASAHLAARKEDTQYFGPGTRLTVL.